The clone carrying this TCR beta chain was recorded once. Mismatch with germline at one junction end may stem from a read error. Those enrolled, adults aged roughly 18 to 89 years, came from about two dozen US areas. Donors were grouped by their self-reported clinical history. What the recovered Cohort 3 donors had was two negative PCRs, clearance, or symptom resolution. Germline values: CDR1 MDHEN, CDR2 SYDVKM. The CDR3 consists of 12 residues. This specimen comes from a study of blood T cell repertoires in COVID-19. Clones were read by immunoSEQ multiplex PCR, and TCRdb kept only the in-frame ones, dropping some. The sample lists 150,000 to 200,000 clones, 80% to 90% seen once, with roughly 8.9% in the top ten.

This TCR was sampled from a woman in her late teens or twenties who had recovered from COVID-19. The chain has TRBV28 and TRBJ1-3, with D maybe TRBD1 (6 bases). Sequenced: PBMCs or T cells enriched from blood (not recorded which). The CDR3 nucleotides read TGTGCCAGCAGCTCTCTGGGGACATTATCCCATTTT. Amino acid sequence: CASSSLGTLSHF.